These 26 T cell receptor beta chains share one sample of origin, sequenced in a study of blood T cell repertoires in COVID-19. Measured with immunoSEQ multiplex PCR; TCRdb has only the in-frame clones, and not every one. In the table there are a few hundred thousand clones, more than 85% of which are singletons. Specimen: peripheral blood. The receptors originated from a man aged 55-75 years with acute or convalescent COVID-19.

The chain combines TRBV9 with TRBJ1-2; TRBD1 matches 9 bases. This CDR3 region has 15 residues. The germline V gene has CDR1 SGDLS and CDR2 YYNGEE. Trimming took 4 bases from V and 4 from J; bases not matched to a gene: 8. DNA for the CDR3: TGTGCCAGCAGCCCCCGGGACAGGGTGGGCTATGGCTACACCTTC. This translates into CASSPRDRVGYGYTF. The full variable domain, with the rest looked up from reference TRBV9 and TRBJ1-2, is DSGVTQTPKHLITATGQRVTLRCSPRSGDLSVYWYQQSLDQGLQFLIQYYNGEERAKGNILERFSAQQFPDLHSELNLSSLELGDSALYFCASSPRDRVGYGYTFGSGTRLTVV.

In nucleotides, the CDR3 is TGTGCCAGTCTAGGCCTGAGCCTTCAGGGAGCCAAAAACATTCAGTACTTC. It encodes CASLGLSLQGAKNIQYF. V is TRBV28 and J is TRBJ2-4; D is perhaps TRBD1 (5 bases). The germline V and J ends were trimmed by 9 bases and 0 bases, with 21 bases remaining between them. This CDR3 contains 17 residues. CDR1 is MDHEN and CDR2 is SYDVKM in the germline V gene.

The chain links TRBV7-2 to TRBJ2-2; D might be TRBD1 (6 bases). The CDR3 covers 14 residues. V dropped 5 bases and J dropped 1 base, with 8 bases sitting between them. CDR1 is SGHTA and CDR2 is FQGNSA in the germline V gene. The CDR3 DNA follows: TGTGCCAGCAGCCTGACAGGGAACACCGGGGAGCTGTTTTTT. Its translation is CASSLTGNTGELFF.

This clone is a singleton in its sample. The rearrangement uses TRBV9 and TRBJ1-2, with D tentatively TRBD1 (5 bases). The CDR3 extends over 14 amino acids. V lost 5 bases, J lost 2 bases, and 13 bases lay in between. Germline lookup yields CDR1 SGDLS and CDR2 YYNGEE. CDR3 bases: TGTGCCAGCAGTGTCTGGGGGGACAACTATGGCTACACCTTC. Translation: CASSVWGDNYGYTF.

The chain carries TRBV3-1 (or the pseudogene TRBV3-2) and TRBJ1-6; the D gene is possibly TRBD1 (5 bases). This CDR3 is built from 18 residues. V dropped 1 base and J dropped 1 base, with 14 bases sitting between them. The germline V gene has CDR1 LGHDT and CDR2 YNNKEL (reference sequence). The CDR3 DNA sequence: TGTGCCAGCAGCCAAGTTGCCCAAGGGGTTTCCTATAATTCACCCCTCCACTTT. Its translation is CASSQVAQGVSYNSPLHF.

V usage is TRBV4-3 and J usage is TRBJ1-3; TRBD1 matches 7 bases. The CDR3 covers 16 residues. The germline gives CDR1 LGHNA, CDR2 YSLEER. With 4 bases clipped from V and 0 bases from J, the junction kept 6 bases outside the gene matches. The CDR3 spells CASSPGTALSGNTIYF. The CDR3 DNA reads as TGCGCCAGCAGCCCCGGGACAGCCCTCTCTGGAAACACCATATATTTT.

The rearrangement links TRBV21-1 to TRBJ2-1; the D call in the table, TRBD1, was not verified against the DNA. TRBV21-1 is reported as a pseudogene. This CDR3 has 14 residues. Here the CDR3 DNA reads TGTGCCAGCTCGCCCCCGGACAGCATCAATGAGCAGTTCTTC. Protein product: CASSPPDSINEQFF.

A single count supports this clone. The chain employs TRBV27 and TRBJ2-5, with 7 bases matching TRBD1. Germline V CDR1 and CDR2: MNHEY, SMNVEV (reference sequence). There are 13 residues in the CDR3. J was trimmed by 3 bases and V by 5 bases; bases with no gene match: 3. CDR3 protein: CASSPTGEETQYF. CDR3 nucleotide sequence: TGTGCCAGCAGTCCAACAGGGGAAGAGACCCAGTACTTC.

This clone was picked up a small number of times. The chain recombines TRBV5-4 with TRBJ2-7; tentatively, D is TRBD1 (6 bases). Germline V gene lookup returns CDR1 SGHNT and CDR2 YYREEE (reference sequence). Trimming shortened V by 2 bases and J by 2 bases, and 14 bases separated the two germline ends. The CDR3 covers 15 residues. The CDR3: CASSFWTAFTYEQYF. CDR3 DNA: TGTGCCAGCAGCTTCTGGACAGCCTTCACCTACGAGCAGTACTTC. The full variable domain, completed using reference TRBV5-4 and TRBJ2-7, is ETGVTQSPTHLIKTRGQQVTLRCSSQSGHNTVSWYQQALGQGPQFIFQYYREEENGRGNFPPRFSGLQFPNYSSELNVNALELDDSALYLCASSFWTAFTYEQYFGPGTRLTVT.

This chain links TRBV19 with TRBJ1-4, with 7 bases aligning to TRBD1. V lost 1 base, J lost 7 bases, and 3 bases stayed unmatched. Germline CDR1 reads LNHDA; CDR2 reads SQIVND (reference sequence). This CDR3 has 14 residues. CDR3 sequence reads: CASSIGGGSEKLFF. The CDR3 region has the DNA TGTGCCAGTAGTATAGGAGGGGGCAGTGAAAAACTGTTTTTT.

The V and J genes are TRBV4-1 and TRBJ2-1; D remains ambiguous. Trimming cost V 4 bases and J 6 bases, with 13 bases left between them. CDR1 and CDR2 (germline): MGHRA, YSYEKL. This CDR3 region has 14 residues. The chain's CDR3 is CASSPGTLINEQFF. As DNA, the CDR3 is TGCGCCAGCAGCCCCGGTACCCTCATCAATGAGCAGTTCTTC.

The chain combines TRBV6-5 with TRBJ1-3; D gene ambiguous. CDR3 length equals 14 residues. The ends were cut back, 6 bases at V and 1 base at J, with 10 bases in the middle. The V gene's germline CDR1 is MNHEY and CDR2 SVGAGI. CDR3 in amino acids: CASSPDYSGNTIYF. Here the CDR3 DNA reads TGTGCCAGCAGCCCAGATTATTCTGGAAACACCATATATTTT.

The chain combines TRBV7-2 with TRBJ1-6; TRBD1 matches 10 bases. J was trimmed by 5 bases and V by 1 base; bases with no gene match: 5. The CDR3 is made up of 17 amino acids. Germline lookup yields CDR1 SGHTA and CDR2 FQGNSA. CDR3: CASSLGDRGLNNSPLHF. The CDR3 bases are TGTGCCAGCAGCTTAGGCGACAGGGGGCTTAATAATTCACCCCTCCACTTT.

V gene TRBV5-5 combines with J gene TRBJ1-6, with D unclear. Between the trimmed V and J ends, which lost 6 bases and 10 bases, there was a span of 20 bases. Germline CDR1 and CDR2: SGHKS and YYEKEE (reference sequence). The CDR3 sequence is 15 residues long. CDR3 residues: CASTNPGLAGSPLHF. CDR3 nucleotides: TGTGCCAGCACTAACCCCGGGTTGGCGGGCTCACCCCTCCACTTT.

The chain joins TRBV5-1 to TRBJ2-7; TRBD2 is a possible D gene (6 bases). CDR3 length: 13 amino acids. The ends were cut back, 4 bases at V and 3 bases at J, with 11 bases in the middle. Germline V CDR1 and CDR2: SGHRS, YFSETQ. The CDR3 region is CASSPEGVYEQYF. The CDR3 nucleotides read TGCGCCAGCAGCCCGGAGGGAGTCTACGAGCAGTACTTC.

The J gene is TRBJ1-2, the V gene TRBV6-5; tentative D call: TRBD1 (5 bases). This CDR3 spans 16 amino acids. Germline V gives CDR1 MNHEY, CDR2 SVGAGI. Trimming shortened V by 0 bases and J by 6 bases, and 17 bases separated the two germline ends. The CDR3 spells CASSYSNKWQGDGYTF. The CDR3 DNA sequence: TGTGCCAGCAGTTACTCGAACAAGTGGCAGGGTGATGGCTACACCTTC.

The rearrangement links TRBV11-2 to TRBJ2-4; the D is unclear. The CDR3 runs 13 residues. V lost 3 bases and J lost 9, with 12 bases in between. Germline V gene data show CDR1 as SGHAT and CDR2 as FQNNGV. This chain's CDR3 is CASSFSTRGIQYF. The CDR3 coding sequence is TGTGCCAGCAGCTTCAGCACCCGAGGCATTCAGTACTTC.

The rearrangement uses TRBV9 and TRBJ1-4; 7 bases line up with TRBD1. Unmatched junction bases numbered 5, after V lost 3 bases and J lost 3 bases. Germline CDR1 is SGDLS and CDR2 is YYNGEE. The CDR3 has 15 residues. This chain's CDR3 is CASSGGTAANEKLFF. DNA for the CDR3: TGTGCCAGCAGCGGCGGGACAGCGGCTAATGAAAAACTGTTTTTT.

This clone is a singleton in its sample. The chain is built from TRBV14 and TRBJ2-2; possibly TRBD1 for D (5 bases). Germline CDR1 and CDR2: SGHDN and FVKESK. The CDR3 is made up of 15 amino acids. Trimming pared 2 bases from V and 4 bases from J, leaving 11 bases between. The CDR3 is CASSQMGPRTGELFF. CDR3 sequence (DNA): TGTGCCAGCAGCCAAATGGGGCCCCGCACCGGGGAGCTGTTTTTT.

The chain employs TRBV19 and TRBJ2-2, with D perhaps matching TRBD2 (6 bases). This CDR3 comprises 17 residues. V lost 3 bases to trimming and J lost 0 bases, with 14 bases between them. Germline V gene sequence: CDR1 LNHDA, CDR2 SQIVND (reference sequence). The DNA of the CDR3 is TGTGCCAGTAGTATCAGGCGGGGTGTCGCGAACACCGGGGAGCTGTTTTTT. Protein sequence: CASSIRRGVANTGELFF.

This chain joins TRBV11-2 and TRBJ1-2; 7 positions match TRBD1. Germline V gives CDR1 SGHAT, CDR2 FQNNGV. Trimming took 5 bases from V and 4 from J; bases not matched to a gene: 10. CDR3 size: 15 residues. Here the CDR3 reads CASSPPGQTFYGYTF. The CDR3 bases are TGTGCCAGCAGCCCGCCGGGACAGACCTTCTATGGCTACACCTTC.

This clone was seen a few times. This chain connects TRBV5-6 to TRBJ2-7; TRBD1 matches 10 bases. J was trimmed by 0 bases and V by 4 bases; bases with no gene match: 7. The length of the CDR3 is 16 residues. CDR1 is SGHDT, CDR2 YYEEEE, per germline. This chain's CDR3 is CASSEPGQGSSYEQYF. The CDR3 nucleotides read TGTGCCAGCAGCGAGCCGGGACAGGGGTCCTCCTACGAGCAGTACTTC.

This sequence joins TRBV3-1 (or the pseudogene TRBV3-2) and TRBJ2-7; no clear D. V shed 1 base and J shed 8 bases, with 9 bases lying between them. CDR1 and CDR2 from the germline V gene are LGHDT and YNNKEL (reference sequence). CDR3 length equals 12 residues. The CDR3 coding sequence is TGTGCCAGCAGCCAAGTAGGCGGAAAGCAGTACTTC. Its protein is CASSQVGGKQYF.

V usage is TRBV5-5 and J usage is TRBJ1-2; D possibly corresponds to TRBD1 (5 bases). This CDR3 is built from 14 residues. V lost 0 bases and J 6 bases, leaving 12 bases between the germline ends. Per the germline V gene, CDR1 is SGHKS and CDR2 is YYEKEE (reference sequence). CDR3 nucleotide sequence: TGTGCCAGCAGCTTGGACCGGGGGGTGAATGGCTACACCTTC. Its protein is CASSLDRGVNGYTF.

The genes are TRBV19 and TRBJ1-4; 7 bases are a match to TRBD1. Losses at the gene ends were 8 bases for V and 0 bases for J; bases not matched to a gene: 12. The length of the CDR3 is 17 residues. Germline V gives CDR1 LNHDA, CDR2 SQIVND (reference sequence). The CDR3 reads CASCRGSNVATNEKLFF. As DNA, the CDR3 is TGTGCCAGTTGCAGGGGGTCCAACGTTGCAACTAATGAAAAACTGTTTTTT.

The V and J genes are TRBV29-1 and TRBJ2-1, with D possibly matching TRBD1 (6 bases). The CDR3 runs 14 residues. V was cut by 6 bases and J by 8 bases, with 20 bases left in between. The germline V gene encodes CDR1 SQVTM and CDR2 ANQGSEA. CDR3 bases: TGCAGCGTCTCAAGCTCCAGGGGTTTTCATGAGCAGTTCTTC. Translating it yields CSVSSSRGFHEQFF.